The entry below gives a single T cell receptor (beta chain) sequence along with its context. Its antigen remains undetermined. Base qualities were left out, and no much larger clone turns up one base away. This sample was taken from a study of patients and donors after allogeneic stem cell transplantation (dated by TCRdb to the early 2020s). Libraries came from RT-PCR. Sequencing was performed on a NextSeq 550. TCRdb itself trimmed the public reads at Q25 with fastp, ran MiXCR and retained productive beta chains. Duplicate CDR3 protein sequences are folded into a single record with the most common DNA and genes. This sample lists 20,000 to 30,000 distinct CDR3 sequences; about 45% were detected once. Approximately 84% of the sample is held by the ten biggest clonotypes. The cysteine opens and the phenylalanine closes a CDR3 of 16 amino acids. Only CDR3 DNA is held: 48 bases, read in frame from base 1. Relative to germline, V is missing 4 bases and J is missing 9 bases, with 11 bases of the junction outside any gene match. The germline V gene supplies CDR1 SGHRS and CDR2 YFSETQ.

The sample consisted of blood, either unsorted or a sorted T cell fraction (not recorded which). The rearranged chain carries TRBV5-1 and TRBJ2-1; 12 bases in between match TRBD2. This TCR was recovered from a human donor who was either an allogeneic HSCT recipient or a stem cell or donor lymphocyte infusion donor (not recorded which). It is not recorded whose cells these are; they may come from a transplant donor. The nucleotide sequence is given as TGCGCCAGCAGCCCCGGACTAGCGGGATATGGTGGTGAGCAGTTCTTC. Its coded protein is CASSPGLAGYGGEQFF.